One sample yielded the 5 T cell receptor beta chains listed below, sequenced in a study of cytotoxic CD8 clonotypes in ibrutinib-treated CLL. Generated by immunoSEQ multiplex PCR, the TCRdb table keeps only in-frame clones and is missing some. The sample lists roughly 63,000 clones, 57% occurring once. This specimen was PBMCs, taken after 12 months of ibrutinib treatment. All receptors come from a human donor with chronic lymphocytic leukemia.

The V gene is TRBV6-1, the J gene TRBJ2-1; D gene unclear. This CDR3 has 13 amino acids. Germline V gene lookup returns CDR1 MNHNS and CDR2 SASEGT. V lost 7 bases, J lost 4 bases, and 11 bases lay in between. Here the CDR3 reads CASKQQGYNEQFF. Here the CDR3 DNA reads TGTGCCAGCAAACAGCAAGGTTACAATGAGCAGTTCTTC.

In DNA, the CDR3 is TGTGCCAGCAGTTACTTGGGACAGAGGAACTATGGCTACACCTTC. Protein: CASSYLGQRNYGYTF. This chain joins TRBV6-6 and TRBJ1-2; the match to TRBD1 covers 7 bases. This CDR3 is built from 15 residues. CDR1 MNHNY and CDR2 SVGAGI come from the germline V gene (reference sequence). The junction had 4 bases not matched to a gene; V was cut back by 1 base and J by 2 bases.

This clone showed up many times. V is TRBV28 and J is TRBJ2-7, with D unclear. Between the trimmed V and J ends, which lost 6 bases and 3 bases, there was a span of 9 bases. Germline V gives CDR1 MDHEN, CDR2 SYDVKM. The CDR3 runs 12 residues. The CDR3 bases are TGTGCCAGCAGCTGGGCACTCTACGAGCAGTACTTC. Residues: CASSWALYEQYF. The whole variable domain, filled in from reference TRBV28 and TRBJ2-7, reads DVKVTQSSRYLVKRTGEKVFLECVQDMDHENMFWYRQDPGLGLRLIYFSYDVKMKEKGDIPEGYSVSREKKERFSLILESASTNQTSMYLCASSWALYEQYFGPGTRLTVT.

The sample holds a few counts of this clone. The rearrangement uses TRBV10-3 and TRBJ2-3; a weak D match, TRBD2 (6 bases). Trimming cost V 0 bases and J 1 base, with 8 bases left between them. This CDR3 contains 15 residues. Germline assignment: CDR1 ENHRY and CDR2 SYGVKD. CDR3 sequence: CAISESGGRTDTQYF. The DNA for the CDR3 is TGTGCCATCAGTGAGTCGGGGGGACGCACAGATACGCAGTATTTT.

The chain couples TRBV27 to TRBJ2-5, with D hard to call. Trimming removed 4 bases from V and 7 bases from J, with 16 bases in between. The CDR3 extends over 14 amino acids. Per the germline V gene, CDR1 is MNHEY and CDR2 is SMNVEV (reference sequence). The CDR3 here is CASSSAPNGVTQYF. CDR3 sequence (DNA): TGTGCCAGCAGTTCTGCGCCCAATGGAGTGACCCAGTACTTC.